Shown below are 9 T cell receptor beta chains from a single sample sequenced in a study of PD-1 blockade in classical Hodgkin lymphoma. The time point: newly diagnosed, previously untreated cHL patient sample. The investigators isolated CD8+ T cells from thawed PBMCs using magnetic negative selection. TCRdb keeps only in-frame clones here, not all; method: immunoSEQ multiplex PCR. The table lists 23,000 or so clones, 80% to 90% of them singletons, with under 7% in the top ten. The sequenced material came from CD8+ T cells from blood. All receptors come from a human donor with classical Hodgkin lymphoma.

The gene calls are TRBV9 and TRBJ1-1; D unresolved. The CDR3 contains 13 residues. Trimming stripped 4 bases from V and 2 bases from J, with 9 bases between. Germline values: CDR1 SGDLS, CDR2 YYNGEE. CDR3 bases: TGTGCCAGCAGCCCTTCGGAAAACACTGAAGCTTTCTTT. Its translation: CASSPSENTEAFF.

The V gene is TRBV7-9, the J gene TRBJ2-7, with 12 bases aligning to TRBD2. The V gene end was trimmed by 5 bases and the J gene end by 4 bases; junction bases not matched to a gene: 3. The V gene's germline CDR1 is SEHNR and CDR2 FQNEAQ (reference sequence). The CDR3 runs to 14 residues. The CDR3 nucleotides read TGTGCCAGCAGCCCCGGACTAGCGGGATACGAGCAGTACTTC. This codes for CASSPGLAGYEQYF.

The DNA for the CDR3 is TGTGCCACCAGCACCCCGGGACAGGGTTTGTACAATGAGCAGTTCTTC. Amino acids: CATSTPGQGLYNEQFF. J is TRBJ2-1 and V is TRBV15; 9 bases align to TRBD1. The V and J ends lost 4 bases and 4 bases, in that order; junction bases with no gene match: 8. Per the germline V gene, CDR1 is LNHNV and CDR2 is YYDKDF (reference sequence). The CDR3 has 16 residues.

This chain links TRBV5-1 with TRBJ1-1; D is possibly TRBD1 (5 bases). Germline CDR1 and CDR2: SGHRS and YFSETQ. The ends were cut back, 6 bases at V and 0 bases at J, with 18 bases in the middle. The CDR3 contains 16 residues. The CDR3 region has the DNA TGCGCCAGCATGGAACGGGGCGAATCGATGAACACTGAAGCTTTCTTT. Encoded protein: CASMERGESMNTEAFF.

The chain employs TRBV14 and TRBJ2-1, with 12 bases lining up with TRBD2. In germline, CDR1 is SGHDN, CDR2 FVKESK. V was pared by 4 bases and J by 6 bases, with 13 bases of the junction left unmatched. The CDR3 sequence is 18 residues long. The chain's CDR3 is CASSPRAGTSGSVNEQFF. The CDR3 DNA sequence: TGTGCCAGCAGCCCAAGAGCCGGGACTAGCGGGTCCGTCAATGAGCAGTTCTTC.

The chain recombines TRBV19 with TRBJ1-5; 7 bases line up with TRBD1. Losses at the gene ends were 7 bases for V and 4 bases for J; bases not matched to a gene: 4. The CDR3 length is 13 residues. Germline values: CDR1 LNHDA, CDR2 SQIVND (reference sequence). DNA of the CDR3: TGTGCCAGTACCTACAGGGGTAATCAGCCCCAGCATTTT. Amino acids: CASTYRGNQPQHF.

The CDR3 loop reads CASSYSSEAFF. As DNA, the CDR3 is TGTGCCAGCAGTTACTCCTCTGAAGCTTTCTTT. This rearrangement joins TRBV6-5 to TRBJ1-1; D is unclear. Germline V gives CDR1 MNHEY, CDR2 SVGAGI. The CDR3 length is 11 residues. Trimming shortened V by 0 bases and J by 6 bases, and 2 bases separated the two germline ends.

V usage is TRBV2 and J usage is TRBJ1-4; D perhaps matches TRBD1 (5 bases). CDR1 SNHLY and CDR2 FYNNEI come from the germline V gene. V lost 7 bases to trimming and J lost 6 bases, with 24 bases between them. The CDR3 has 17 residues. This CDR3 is CASNRGVNAPPYEKLFF. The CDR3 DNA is TGTGCCAGCAACCGGGGGGTAAACGCACCCCCATATGAAAAACTGTTTTTT.

CDR3 bases: TGCGCCAGCAGCCAAGGGACGGGAGGAGGAGATACGCAGTATTTT. Protein: CASSQGTGGGDTQYF. V usage is TRBV4-1 and J usage is TRBJ2-3; 7 bases align to TRBD2. The CDR3 extends over 15 amino acids. Looked up from germline, CDR1 is MGHRA and CDR2 is YSYEKL. The ends lost 1 base at V and 5 bases at J; junction bases unmatched: 6.